The present entry profiles one TCR beta chain with its context. Sequencing was performed with immunoSEQ multiplex PCR; in TCRdb, only in-frame clones are kept and a portion is missing. This sample has about 160,000 clones, with approximately 90% found just once. The germline V gene encodes CDR1 SEHNR and CDR2 FQNEAQ (reference sequence). The CDR3 has 14 amino acids. V was clipped by 1 base and J by 3 bases, with 9 bases between them. This sample was included in a study of control samples from healthy donors and cancer patients. The sample was blood. The chain uses TRBV7-9 and TRBJ1-1; D is uncertain. This sequence was found in a young man in good health. In DNA, the CDR3 is TGTGCCAGCAGCTTAGATACCCCCGACACTGAAGCTTTCTTT. Protein sequence: CASSLDTPDTEAFF. Full variable domain (rest looked up from reference TRBV7-9 and TRBJ1-1): DTGVSQNPRHKITKRGQNVTFRCDPISEHNRLYWYRQTLGQGPEFLTYFQNEAQLEKSRLLSDRFSAERPKGSFSTLEIQRTEQGDSAMYLCASSLDTPDTEAFFGQGTRLTVV.